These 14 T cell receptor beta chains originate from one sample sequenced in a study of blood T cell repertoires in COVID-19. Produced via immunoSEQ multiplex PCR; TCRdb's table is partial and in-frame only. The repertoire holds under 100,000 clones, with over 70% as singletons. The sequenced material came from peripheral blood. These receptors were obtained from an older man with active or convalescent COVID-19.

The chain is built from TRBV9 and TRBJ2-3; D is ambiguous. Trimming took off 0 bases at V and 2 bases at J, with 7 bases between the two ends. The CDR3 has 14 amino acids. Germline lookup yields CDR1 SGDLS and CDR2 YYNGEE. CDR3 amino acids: CASSVGSNTDTQYF. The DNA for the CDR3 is TGTGCCAGCAGCGTAGGTAGTAACACAGATACGCAGTATTTT.

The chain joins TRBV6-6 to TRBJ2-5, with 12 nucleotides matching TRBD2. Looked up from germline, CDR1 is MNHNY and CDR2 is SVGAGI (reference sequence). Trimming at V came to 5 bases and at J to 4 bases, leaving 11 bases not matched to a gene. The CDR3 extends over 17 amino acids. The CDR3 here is CASSPTVLAGGLETQYF. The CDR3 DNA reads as TGTGCCAGCAGTCCGACGGTACTAGCGGGGGGTTTAGAGACCCAGTACTTC.

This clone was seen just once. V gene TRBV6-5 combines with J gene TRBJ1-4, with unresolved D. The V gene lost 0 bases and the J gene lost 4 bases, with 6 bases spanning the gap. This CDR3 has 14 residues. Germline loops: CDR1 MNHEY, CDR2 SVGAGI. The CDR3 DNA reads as TGTGCCAGCAGTTACTCGGCGGGTAATGAAAAACTGTTTTTT. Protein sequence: CASSYSAGNEKLFF.

As DNA, the CDR3 is TGTGCCAGAAGCTTGATTCTGATTCTGGCGGGGGGGCAAACCGGGGAGCTGTTTTTT. Its protein is CARSLILILAGGQTGELFF. The chain employs TRBV5-3 and TRBJ2-2, with TRBD2 matching over 9 bases. TRBV5-3 is identified as an open reading frame with a role that is uncertain. The junction had 15 bases not matched to a gene; V was cut back by 1 base and J by 5 bases. The CDR3 covers 19 residues.

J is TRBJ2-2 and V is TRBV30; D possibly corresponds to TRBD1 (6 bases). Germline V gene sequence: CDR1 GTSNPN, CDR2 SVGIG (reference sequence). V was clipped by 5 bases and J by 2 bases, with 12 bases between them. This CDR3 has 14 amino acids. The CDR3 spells CAWATGPNTGELFF. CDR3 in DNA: TGTGCCTGGGCGACAGGTCCCAACACCGGGGAGCTGTTTTTT.

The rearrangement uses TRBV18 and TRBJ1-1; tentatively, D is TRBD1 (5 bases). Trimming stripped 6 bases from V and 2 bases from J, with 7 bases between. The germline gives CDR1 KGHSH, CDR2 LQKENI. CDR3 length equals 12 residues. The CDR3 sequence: CASSTVNTEAFF. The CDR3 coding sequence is TGTGCCAGCTCGACAGTAAACACTGAAGCTTTCTTT.

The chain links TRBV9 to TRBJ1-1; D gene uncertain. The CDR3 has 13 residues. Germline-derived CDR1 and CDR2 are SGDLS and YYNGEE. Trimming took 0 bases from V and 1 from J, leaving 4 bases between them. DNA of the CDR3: TGTGCCAGCAGCGTAGCAAAGAACACTGAAGCTTTCTTT. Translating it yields CASSVAKNTEAFF.

This CDR3 reads CASSEWGLSGTGELFF. CDR3 DNA sequence: TGTGCCAGCAGTGAATGGGGACTCTCGGGGACCGGGGAGCTGTTTTTT. The chain uses TRBV6-1 and TRBJ2-2; TRBD2 might be the D (6 bases). The CDR3 has 16 amino acids. V was trimmed by 2 bases and J by 5 bases, leaving 15 bases between them. Germline V gene data show CDR1 as MNHNS and CDR2 as SASEGT.

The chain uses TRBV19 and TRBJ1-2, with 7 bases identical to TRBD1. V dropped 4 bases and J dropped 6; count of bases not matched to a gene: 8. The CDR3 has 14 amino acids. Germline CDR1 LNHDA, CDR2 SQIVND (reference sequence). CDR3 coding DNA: TGTGCCAGTAGTAGGTATGGGGGGACAGATGGCTACACCTTC. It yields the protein CASSRYGGTDGYTF.

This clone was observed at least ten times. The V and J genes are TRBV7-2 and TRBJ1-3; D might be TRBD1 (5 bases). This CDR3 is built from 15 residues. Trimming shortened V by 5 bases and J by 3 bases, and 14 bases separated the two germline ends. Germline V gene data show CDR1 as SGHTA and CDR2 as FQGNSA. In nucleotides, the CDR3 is TGTGCCAGCAGCCGCGGGGGGGACGGTGGAAACACCATATATTTT. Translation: CASSRGGDGGNTIYF.

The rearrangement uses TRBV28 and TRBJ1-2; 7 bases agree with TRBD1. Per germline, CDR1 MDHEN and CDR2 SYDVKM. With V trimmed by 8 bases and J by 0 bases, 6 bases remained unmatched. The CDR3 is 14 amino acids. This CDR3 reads CASLDRAANYGYTF. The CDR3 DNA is TGTGCCAGCCTCGACAGGGCAGCTAACTATGGCTACACCTTC.

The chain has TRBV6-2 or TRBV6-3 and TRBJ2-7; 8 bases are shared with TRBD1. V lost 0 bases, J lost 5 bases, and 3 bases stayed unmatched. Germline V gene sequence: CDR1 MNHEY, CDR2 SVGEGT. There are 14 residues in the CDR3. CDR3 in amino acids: CASSYSAGGNEQYF. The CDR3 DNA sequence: TGTGCCAGCAGTTACTCCGCAGGGGGCAACGAGCAGTACTTC.

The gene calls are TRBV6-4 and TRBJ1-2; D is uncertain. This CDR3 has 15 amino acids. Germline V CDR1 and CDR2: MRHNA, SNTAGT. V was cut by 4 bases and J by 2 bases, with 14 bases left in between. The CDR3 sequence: CASSVDGRPNYGYTF. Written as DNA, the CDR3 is TGTGCCAGCAGTGTAGATGGGAGACCAAACTATGGCTACACCTTC.

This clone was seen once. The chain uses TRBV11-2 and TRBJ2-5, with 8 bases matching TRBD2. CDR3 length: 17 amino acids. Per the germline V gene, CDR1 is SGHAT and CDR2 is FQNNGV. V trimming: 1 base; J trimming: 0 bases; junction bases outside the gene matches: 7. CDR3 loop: CASSLGVLAADQETQYF. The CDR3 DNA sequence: TGTGCCAGCAGCTTAGGAGTACTAGCGGCGGACCAAGAGACCCAGTACTTC.